Listed below are T cell receptor beta chains from one sample, sequenced in a study of blood T cell repertoires in COVID-19. Generated by immunoSEQ multiplex PCR, the TCRdb table keeps only in-frame clones and is missing some. The sample records tens of thousands of clones, about 80% being singletons. The source material was peripheral blood. The receptors come from a man aged 65 to 79 with acute or convalescent COVID-19. CDR3s leave out the opening cysteine and the closing phenylalanine or tryptophan. D genes are given only for firm matches.

CDR3aa	v_gene	j_gene	d_gene
ASSKRLQETQY	TRBV28	TRBJ2-5	NA
ASSYSLQGRGTEAF	TRBV6-2/TRBV6-3	TRBJ1-1	NA
ASSFRTGGRNEKLF	TRBV5-4	TRBJ1-4	TRBD1
ASYREYEKLF	TRBV2	TRBJ1-4	NA
ASSPLRGASYNEQF	TRBV18	TRBJ2-1	NA
ASSLVGRGTEAF	TRBV5-5	TRBJ1-1	TRBD1
ASSPGQGGETQY	TRBV5-1	TRBJ2-5	TRBD1
ASSFSTGNTEAF	TRBV7-2	TRBJ1-1	TRBD1
ASSLGVDFQGNYGYT	TRBV7-2	TRBJ1-2	NA
ASSLRRRGGYEQY	TRBV13	TRBJ2-7	TRBD2
ASRRQGPNSPLH	TRBV27	TRBJ1-6	TRBD1
ASRGVKTNEKLF	TRBV19	TRBJ1-4	NA
ASSLSAGGYNEQF	TRBV7-2	TRBJ2-1	TRBD2
ASSYSPRLNTEAF	TRBV6-5	TRBJ1-1	NA
ASSLAGKGYTEAF	TRBV28	TRBJ1-1	NA
ASSQVGTGTEAF	TRBV4-1	TRBJ1-1	TRBD1
ASSSRRGINYGYT	TRBV7-2	TRBJ1-2	NA
ASRGYNEQF	TRBV7-9	TRBJ2-1	NA
ASSLAGSYEQY	TRBV5-4	TRBJ2-7	NA
ASSISGSVNYGYT	TRBV19	TRBJ1-2	NA
ASSPYFRDRVYNSPLH	TRBV18	TRBJ1-6	TRBD1
ASSPPGTSGYT	TRBV19	TRBJ1-2	NA
ASSKEVAGHTYEQY	TRBV21-1	TRBJ2-7	NA
ASSLGQGKTEAF	TRBV28	TRBJ1-1	NA
ASSFRQGSYNEQF	TRBV5-5	TRBJ2-1	TRBD1
ASSPTGGEYEQY	TRBV2	TRBJ2-7	NA
ASSIEAPLSYEQY	TRBV2	TRBJ2-7	NA
ASSGPGQVWGQY	TRBV7-3	TRBJ2-3	TRBD1
ASSLGPGNYGYT	TRBV7-9	TRBJ1-2	NA